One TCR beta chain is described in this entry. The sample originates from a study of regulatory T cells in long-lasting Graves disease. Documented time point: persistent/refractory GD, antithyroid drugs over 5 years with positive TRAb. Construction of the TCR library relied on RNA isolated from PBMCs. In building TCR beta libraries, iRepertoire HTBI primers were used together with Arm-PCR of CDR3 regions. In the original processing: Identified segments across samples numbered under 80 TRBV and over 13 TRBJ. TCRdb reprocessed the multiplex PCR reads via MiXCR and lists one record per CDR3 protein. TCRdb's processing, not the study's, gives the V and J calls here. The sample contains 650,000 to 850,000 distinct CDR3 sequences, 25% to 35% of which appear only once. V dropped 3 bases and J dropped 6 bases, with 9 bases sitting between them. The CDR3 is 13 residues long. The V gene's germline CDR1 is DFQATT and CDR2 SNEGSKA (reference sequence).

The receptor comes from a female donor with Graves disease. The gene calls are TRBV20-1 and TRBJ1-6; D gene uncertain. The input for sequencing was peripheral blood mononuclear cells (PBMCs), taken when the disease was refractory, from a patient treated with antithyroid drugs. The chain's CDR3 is CSASLSVNSPLHF. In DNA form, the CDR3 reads TGCAGTGCTAGTTTGTCAGTTAATTCACCCCTCCACTTT.